Each of the 4 T cell receptor beta chains below was sequenced from the same sample in a study of T cells after yellow fever vaccination. TCRdb re-called the 5' RACE reads with MiXCR, one entry per CDR3 protein. The data contain about 340,000 distinct CDR3 sequences, roughly 4% of them seen just once; the ten biggest clones take up 24%. Specimen: PBMCs, collected 5 days after the yellow fever booster vaccination. These receptors came from a man younger than 30 who received the YFV17D yellow fever vaccine.

Many counts were recorded for this clonotype. The CDR3 DNA reads as TGTGCCAGCAGCCGGGACAGATACACCGGGGAGCTGTTTTTT. This gives the protein CASSRDRYTGELFF. The chain couples TRBV7-2 to TRBJ2-2; 7 bases are shared with TRBD1. Per the germline V gene, CDR1 is SGHTA and CDR2 is FQGNSA. The CDR3 is 14 amino acids. With V trimmed by 5 bases and J by 3 bases, 3 bases remained unmatched.

The chain recombines TRBV12-3 or TRBV12-4 with TRBJ1-4, with TRBD1 as a possible D gene (6 bases). CDR3 length: 14 amino acids. Trimming pared 5 bases from V and 12 bases from J, leaving 19 bases between. Here the CDR3 reads CASSHNPRGEELFF. The CDR3 nucleotides read TGTGCCAGCAGTCACAACCCCAGGGGCGAGGAACTGTTTTTT.

This clonotype was picked up many times. V gene TRBV4-3 combines with J gene TRBJ2-1; unclear D gene. V lost 4 bases and J lost 6, with 10 bases in between. The germline gives CDR1 LGHNA, CDR2 YSLEER. CDR3 length equals 13 residues. Here the CDR3 reads CASSPWGLNEQFF. The CDR3 nucleotides read TGCGCCAGCAGCCCCTGGGGTCTCAATGAGCAGTTCTTC.

This clonotype was recorded many times. The chain uses TRBV7-2 and TRBJ2-7, with 8 bases aligning to TRBD2. The CDR3 runs 16 residues. The ends lost 5 bases at V and 0 bases at J; junction bases unmatched: 9. Germline CDR1 reads SGHTA; CDR2 reads FQGNSA. CDR3: CASSPDGGASSYEQYF. The CDR3 DNA is TGTGCCAGCAGCCCTGACGGGGGGGCCAGCTCCTACGAGCAGTACTTC.